This entry lists 8 T cell receptor beta chains sequenced from one sample in a study of T cell responses to AZD1222 COVID-19 vaccine. Measured with immunoSEQ multiplex PCR; TCRdb has only the in-frame clones, and not every one. This sample yields around 160,000 clones, of which 93% are seen a single time; approximately 2% belongs to the top ten. The starting material was peripheral blood, obtained on day 0 of AZD1222 vaccination. Every receptor here comes from an adult in good health.

This sequence joins TRBV14 and TRBJ1-1, with a tentative D call TRBD1 (5 bases). Trimming removed 5 bases at V and 3 bases at J, with 10 bases between. This CDR3 has 13 amino acids. Germline CDR1 reads SGHDN; CDR2 reads FVKESK. CDR3 sequence: CASSAQGYTEAFF. The CDR3 DNA reads as TGTGCCAGCAGCGCTCAGGGATACACTGAAGCTTTCTTT.

The chain is built from TRBV7-6 and TRBJ1-3, with D tentatively TRBD1 (6 bases). With 1 base removed from V and 4 bases from J, the gap between germline ends came to 17 bases. The CDR3 totals 17 residues. The germline gives CDR1 SGHVS, CDR2 FNYEAQ. Here the CDR3 DNA reads TGTGCCAGCAGCTTAGGATCTCTGGGGGCGCTGGGAAACACCATATATTTT. As protein: CASSLGSLGALGNTIYF.

The chain links TRBV7-2 to TRBJ1-1; a possible D gene is TRBD1 (5 bases). V was clipped by 1 base and J by 11 bases, with 14 bases between them. Germline assignment: CDR1 SGHTA and CDR2 FQGNSA. The CDR3 sequence is 13 residues long. The CDR3 nucleotides read TGTGCCAGCAGCTTAGTTGGTTTGGGGGAGGCTTTCTTT. It encodes CASSLVGLGEAFF.

This clone was detected once. The chain links TRBV6-5 to TRBJ1-2; 7 nucleotides line up with TRBD1. The CDR3 loop spans 15 amino acids. The germline gives CDR1 MNHEY, CDR2 SVGAGI. The J segment lost 0 bases and the V segment lost 5 bases, leaving 6 bases of the junction unmatched. The DNA for the CDR3 is TGTGCCAGCAGTCATTCAGGGACAGCTAACTATGGCTACACCTTC. This sequence encodes CASSHSGTANYGYTF.

This clone was seen a few times. V and J are TRBV6-5 and TRBJ1-2; D is unclear. This CDR3 is built from 13 residues. V shed 7 bases and J shed 2 bases, with 11 bases lying between them. Germline V gene sequence: CDR1 MNHEY, CDR2 SVGAGI. The chain's CDR3 is CASTSGGNYGYTF. CDR3 sequence (DNA): TGTGCCAGCACCTCAGGAGGGAACTATGGCTACACCTTC.

The chain recombines TRBV2 with TRBJ2-1, with D tentatively TRBD1 (5 bases). V was clipped by 5 bases and J by 5 bases, with 10 bases between them. Germline V lookup: CDR1 SNHLY, CDR2 FYNNEI. The CDR3 runs 13 residues. The CDR3 loop reads CASSTQQDNEQFF. The CDR3 DNA is TGTGCCAGCAGTACCCAACAGGACAATGAGCAGTTCTTC.

This sequence joins TRBV7-9 and TRBJ2-3; 8 bases are a match to TRBD2. V lost 1 base and J lost 5; bases outside the gene matches: 8. Germline V gene sequence: CDR1 SEHNR, CDR2 FQNEAQ (reference sequence). The CDR3 runs to 16 residues. CDR3 DNA sequence: TGTGCCAGCAGCTTAGATCGGGTAGCGGGGCTAGATACGCAGTATTTT. It is translated as CASSLDRVAGLDTQYF.

The rearrangement joins TRBV9 to TRBJ1-1; 7 nucleotides agree with TRBD1. CDR3 size: 14 residues. Germline assignment: CDR1 SGDLS and CDR2 YYNGEE. The V segment lost 3 bases and the J segment 0 bases; nucleotides outside the gene matches: 2. The CDR3 DNA reads as TGTGCCAGCAGCGGAGACAGGGTGAACACTGAAGCTTTCTTT. Protein: CASSGDRVNTEAFF.